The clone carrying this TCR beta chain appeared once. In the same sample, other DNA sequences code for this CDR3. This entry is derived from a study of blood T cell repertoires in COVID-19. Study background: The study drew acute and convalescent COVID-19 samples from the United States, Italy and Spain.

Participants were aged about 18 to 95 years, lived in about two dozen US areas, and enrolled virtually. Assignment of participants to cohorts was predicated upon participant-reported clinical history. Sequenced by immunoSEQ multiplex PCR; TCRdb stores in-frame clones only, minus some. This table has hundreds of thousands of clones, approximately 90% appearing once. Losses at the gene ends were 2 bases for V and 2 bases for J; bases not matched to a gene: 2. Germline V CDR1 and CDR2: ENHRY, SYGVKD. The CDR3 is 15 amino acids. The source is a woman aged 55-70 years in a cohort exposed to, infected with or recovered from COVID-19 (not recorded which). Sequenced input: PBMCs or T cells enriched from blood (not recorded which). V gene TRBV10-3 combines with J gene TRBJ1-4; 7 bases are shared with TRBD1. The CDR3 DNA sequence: TGTGCCATCAGTGAGGAAGGGGGCACTAATGAAAAACTGTTTTTT. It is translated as CAISEEGGTNEKLFF.